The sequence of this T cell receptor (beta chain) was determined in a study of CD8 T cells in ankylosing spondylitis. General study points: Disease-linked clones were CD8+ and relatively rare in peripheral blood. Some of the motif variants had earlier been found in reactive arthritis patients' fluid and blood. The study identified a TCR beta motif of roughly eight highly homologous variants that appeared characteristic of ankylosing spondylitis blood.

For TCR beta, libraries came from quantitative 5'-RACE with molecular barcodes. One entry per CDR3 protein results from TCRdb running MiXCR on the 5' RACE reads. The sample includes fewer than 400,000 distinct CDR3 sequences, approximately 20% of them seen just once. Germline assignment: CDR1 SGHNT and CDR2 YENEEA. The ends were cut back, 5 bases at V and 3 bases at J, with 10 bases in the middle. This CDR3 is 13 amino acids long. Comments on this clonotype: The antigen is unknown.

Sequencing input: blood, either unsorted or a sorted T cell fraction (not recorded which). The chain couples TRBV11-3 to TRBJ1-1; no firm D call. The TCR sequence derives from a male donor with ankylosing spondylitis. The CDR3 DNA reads TGTGCCAGCAGCCGCGACCCATACACTGAAGCTTTCTTT. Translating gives CASSRDPYTEAFF.